One and the same sample provided the 5 T cell receptor beta chains below, sequenced in a study of CD8+ T cells in alopecia areata. cDNA prepared by RNA extraction and subsequent reverse transcription served as the template for sequencing. Profiling relied on immunoSEQ multiplex PCR, and the TCRdb table lists in-frame clones only, not all of them. Found here are about 190,000 clones, roughly 64% of them singletons; the top ten hold 10% to 15%. The sample's treatment: oral pan-JAK inhibitor, 5-10 mg twice daily. This specimen was CD8+ T cells sorted from blood, taken at week 24, from a patient treated with tofacitinib. The receptors come from a human donor with alopecia areata.

As to this clone: This CDR3 is also generated by other DNA sequences in the sample. This chain links TRBV7-9 with TRBJ2-3, with D unresolved. This CDR3 is built from 10 residues. Trimming removed 1 base from V and 7 bases from J, with 0 bases in between. The germline V gene encodes CDR1 SEHNR and CDR2 FQNEAQ (reference sequence). Here the CDR3 reads CASSLDTQYF. The CDR3 bases are TGTGCCAGCAGCTTAGATACGCAGTATTTT.

The chain uses TRBV7-2 and TRBJ1-5, with D maybe TRBD1 (5 bases). V gave up 1 base and J gave up 6 bases, with 13 bases separating them. Germline CDR1 reads SGHTA; CDR2 reads FQGNSA. The length of the CDR3 is 15 residues. CDR3 nucleotide sequence: TGTGCCAGCAGCTTAGGTGGGGCGCCGGGTCAGCCCCAGCATTTT. The encoded protein is CASSLGGAPGQPQHF.

This clone occurred a few times. The V call is TRBV4-2, the J call TRBJ2-1; D remains unclear. The CDR3 length is 11 residues. The V and J ends lost 1 base and 10 bases respectively, with 5 bases between them. Germline values: CDR1 LGHNA, CDR2 YNFKEQ. The CDR3 DNA follows: TGTGCCAGCAGCCAAGGATACGAGCAGTTCTTC. This translates into CASSQGYEQFF.

The chain joins TRBV9 to TRBJ2-7; the match to TRBD2 covers 9 bases. The germline V gene has CDR1 SGDLS and CDR2 YYNGEE. CDR3 length: 15 amino acids. Losses at the gene ends were 5 bases for V and 6 bases for J; bases not matched to a gene: 12. CDR3 coding DNA: TGTGCCAGCAGTGATATAAGCGGGGGGCAAGGCGAGCAGTACTTC. Its protein is CASSDISGGQGEQYF.

This clone was observed a few times. The genes are TRBV2 and TRBJ1-5, with 7 bases lining up with TRBD1. Germline-derived CDR1 and CDR2 are SNHLY and FYNNEI. The CDR3 length is 13 residues. With 4 bases clipped from V and 11 bases from J, the junction kept 8 bases outside the gene matches. DNA of the CDR3: TGTGCCAGCAGTGTTTACAGGGGATCTGCCCAGCATTTT. Amino acids: CASSVYRGSAQHF.